This T cell receptor beta chain was identified in a study of response to subunit inactivated influenza vaccine. General study results and limits: With each seasonal influenza vaccination, the authors suggested, few new T cells are recruited.

The CDR3 length is 15 residues. Per the germline V gene, CDR1 is SGHTA and CDR2 is FQGNSA. The V gene lost 9 bases and the J gene lost 0 bases, with 16 bases spanning the gap. From the RT-PCR reads, TCRdb called clonotypes with MiXCR, one entry per CDR3 protein. Of hundreds of thousands of distinct CDR3 sequences detected, around 13% appear once; the ten largest clones hold around 13%. Turning to this clonotype: Antigen unknown.

The clonotype comes from a man aged 50 to 60 who received an inactivated influenza vaccine. This sequence joins TRBV7-2 and TRBJ2-3, with a possible D match to TRBD2 (6 bases). Source: PBMCs from blood, taken roughly 47 days after vaccination. The CDR3 spells CASLERVRSTDTQYF. For the CDR3, the DNA is TGTGCCAGTCTAGAGCGGGTCCGTAGCACAGATACGCAGTATTTT.